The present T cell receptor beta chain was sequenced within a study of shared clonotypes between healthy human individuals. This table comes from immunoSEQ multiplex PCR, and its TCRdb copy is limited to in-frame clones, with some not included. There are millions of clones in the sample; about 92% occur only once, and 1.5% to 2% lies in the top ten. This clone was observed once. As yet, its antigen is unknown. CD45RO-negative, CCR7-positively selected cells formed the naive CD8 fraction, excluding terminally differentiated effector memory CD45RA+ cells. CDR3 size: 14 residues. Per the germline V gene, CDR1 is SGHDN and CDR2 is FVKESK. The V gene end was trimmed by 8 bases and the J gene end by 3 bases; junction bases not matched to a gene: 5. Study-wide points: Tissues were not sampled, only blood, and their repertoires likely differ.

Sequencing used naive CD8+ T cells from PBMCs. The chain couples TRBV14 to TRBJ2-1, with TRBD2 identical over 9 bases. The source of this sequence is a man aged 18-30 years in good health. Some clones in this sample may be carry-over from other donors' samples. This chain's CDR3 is CASPCSGSYNEQFF. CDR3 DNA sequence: TGTGCCAGCCCTTGTAGCGGGAGCTACAATGAGCAGTTCTTC.